What follows are 13 T cell receptor beta chains derived from one specimen sequenced in a study of cytomegalovirus exposure and HLA in healthy donors. The PCR contained 60 Vbeta and 13 Jbeta primers. Clones were sequenced by immunoSEQ multiplex PCR, and TCRdb holds only the in-frame ones, with some missing. The data hold 130,000 or so clones, with 65% to 90% observed a single time. The specimen sequenced was PBMCs. These receptors originate from a man younger than 45 in good health and CMV-seronegative.

This sequence joins TRBV6-4 and TRBJ2-7; D is unresolved. The germline V gene encodes CDR1 MRHNA and CDR2 SNTAGT. V gave up 5 bases and J gave up 3 bases, with 11 bases separating them. The CDR3 has 13 residues. The CDR3 region has the DNA TGTGCCAGCAGTCCTGAGGTTGGCTACGAGCAGTACTTC. Protein product: CASSPEVGYEQYF.

This clone was seen only once. The V gene is TRBV14, the J gene TRBJ2-3; D is uncertain. V was pared by 0 bases and J by 2 bases, with 12 bases between. CDR3 length: 16 amino acids. Germline V gene sequence: CDR1 SGHDN, CDR2 FVKESK. CDR3 nucleotides: TGTGCCAGCAGCCAAGAATTTCAGAACCCCACAGATACGCAGTATTTT. Translating it yields CASSQEFQNPTDTQYF.

This chain connects TRBV13 to TRBJ1-6; D is possibly TRBD1 (6 bases). The CDR3 length is 15 residues. The germline V gene has CDR1 PRHDT and CDR2 FYEKMQ (reference sequence). The V and J ends lost 3 bases and 7 bases respectively, with 13 bases between them. CDR3 region: CASSFTGQTNSPLHF. In DNA, the CDR3 is TGTGCCAGCAGCTTCACAGGGCAGACCAATTCACCCCTCCACTTT. Combining the CDR3 with reference TRBV13 and TRBJ1-6 gives the whole variable domain AAGVIQSPRHLIKEKRETATLKCYPIPRHDTVYWYQQGPGQDPQFLISFYEKMQSDKGSIPDRFSAQQFSDYHSELNMSSLELGDSALYFCASSFTGQTNSPLHFGNGTRLTVT.

This chain uses TRBV9 with TRBJ1-3, with TRBD1 matching 7 bases. The CDR3 consists of 13 residues. Per the germline V gene, CDR1 is SGDLS and CDR2 is YYNGEE. V shed 3 bases and J 5 bases; nucleotides not matched to a gene: 2. CDR3 sequence: CASSGTGRNTIYF. The CDR3 bases are TGTGCCAGCAGCGGGACAGGTCGAAACACCATATATTTT.

CDR3 sequence (DNA): TGTGCCAGCAGTGGGTTGGACAGGGCCCCCTACGAGCAGTACTTC. Its translation is CASSGLDRAPYEQYF. V usage is TRBV2 and J usage is TRBJ2-7; 8 positions match TRBD1. The length of the CDR3 is 15 residues. V lost 4 bases and J lost 2; bases outside the gene matches: 7. Germline V gives CDR1 SNHLY, CDR2 FYNNEI.

This chain links TRBV2 with TRBJ2-3; 14 bases agree with TRBD2. The junction had 11 bases not matched to a gene; V was cut back by 6 bases and J by 3 bases. Germline values: CDR1 SNHLY, CDR2 FYNNEI. CDR3 length equals 18 residues. This CDR3 reads CASSSRLAGGPRTDTQYF. The CDR3 DNA follows: TGTGCCAGCAGCTCTAGACTAGCGGGGGGGCCTCGGACAGATACGCAGTATTTT.

The sample holds one count of this clone. V and J are TRBV6-1 and TRBJ1-1; the D gene is possibly TRBD1 (6 bases). V shed 5 bases and J shed 1 base, with 11 bases lying between them. CDR3 length: 14 amino acids. Germline V gene data show CDR1 as MNHNS and CDR2 as SASEGT. CDR3 sequence: CASSPQTGNTEAFF. Here the CDR3 DNA reads TGTGCCAGCAGTCCGCAGACAGGGAACACTGAAGCTTTCTTT.

The rearrangement links TRBV4-3 to TRBJ2-7, with 8 bases aligning to TRBD2. The trim removed 0 bases at V and 7 bases at J, leaving 11 bases unmatched. The CDR3 has 16 amino acids. Germline assignment: CDR1 LGHNA and CDR2 YSLEER. The CDR3 DNA reads as TGCGCCAGCAGCCAAGATCTTCCGGGGGGGCCGGGTGAGCAGTACTTC. Translating gives CASSQDLPGGPGEQYF.

CDR3 loop: CASSLGLGQDDSPLHF. The CDR3 bases are TGCGCCAGCAGCTTGGGGCTAGGACAGGACGATTCACCCCTCCACTTT. The genes are TRBV5-1 and TRBJ1-6; 7 positions match TRBD1. This CDR3 comprises 16 residues. Germline V gives CDR1 SGHRS, CDR2 YFSETQ. V shed 0 bases and J 8 bases; nucleotides not matched to a gene: 8.

The chain joins TRBV4-1 to TRBJ2-7; 8 bases are a match to TRBD1. The CDR3 contains 15 residues. CDR1 and CDR2 from the germline V gene are MGHRA and YSYEKL. Trimming cost V 3 bases and J 5 bases; bases outside gene matches: 9. The CDR3 sequence: CASSQEAGQGNEQYF. For the CDR3, the DNA is TGCGCCAGCAGCCAGGAAGCAGGACAGGGAAACGAGCAGTACTTC.

V is TRBV11-3 and J is TRBJ2-7, with D possibly being TRBD1 (6 bases). Germline CDR1 is SGHNT and CDR2 is YENEEA. This CDR3 is built from 14 residues. Trimming took 4 bases from V and 4 from J, leaving 14 bases between them. Written as DNA, the CDR3 is TGTGCCAGCAGCTATACCAGGGGTTTTTACGAGCAGTACTTC. Its translation: CASSYTRGFYEQYF.

The chain links TRBV10-3 to TRBJ2-5, with a weak D call TRBD2 (6 bases). V dropped 11 bases and J dropped 1 base, with 14 bases sitting between them. Per the germline V gene, CDR1 is ENHRY and CDR2 is SYGVKD. The CDR3 contains 13 residues. The CDR3 DNA reads as TGTGCCTCACTGCGGGATTTCCAAGAGACCCAGTACTTC. It specifies CASLRDFQETQYF.

The V gene is TRBV6-5, the J gene TRBJ1-2; D not certain. Between the trimmed V and J ends, which lost 5 bases and 4 bases, there was a span of 5 bases. Per germline, CDR1 MNHEY and CDR2 SVGAGI. The length of the CDR3 is 11 residues. CDR3 nucleotide sequence: TGTGCCAGCAGTCGGGGCTATGGCTACACCTTC. Amino acid sequence: CASSRGYGYTF.